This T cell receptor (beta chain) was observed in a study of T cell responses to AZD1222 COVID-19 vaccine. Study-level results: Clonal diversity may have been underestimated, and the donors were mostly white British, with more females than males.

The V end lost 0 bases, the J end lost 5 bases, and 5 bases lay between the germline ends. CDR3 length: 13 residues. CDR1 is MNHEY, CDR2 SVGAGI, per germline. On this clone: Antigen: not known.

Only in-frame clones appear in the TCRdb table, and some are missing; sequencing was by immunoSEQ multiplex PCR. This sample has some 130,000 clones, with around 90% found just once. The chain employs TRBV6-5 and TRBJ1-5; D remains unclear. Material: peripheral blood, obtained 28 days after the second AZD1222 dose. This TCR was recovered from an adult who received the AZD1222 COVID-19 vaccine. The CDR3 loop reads CASSYSRDQPQHF. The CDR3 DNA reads TGTGCCAGCAGTTACTCGAGGGATCAGCCCCAGCATTTT.